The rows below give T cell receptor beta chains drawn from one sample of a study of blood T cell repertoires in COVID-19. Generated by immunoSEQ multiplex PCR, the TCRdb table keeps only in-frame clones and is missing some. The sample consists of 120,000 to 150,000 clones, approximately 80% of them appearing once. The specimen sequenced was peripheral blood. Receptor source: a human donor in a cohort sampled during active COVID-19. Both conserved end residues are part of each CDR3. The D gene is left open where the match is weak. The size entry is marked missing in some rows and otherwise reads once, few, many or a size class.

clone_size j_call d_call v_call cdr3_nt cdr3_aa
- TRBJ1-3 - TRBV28 TGTGCCAGCAGTTCCCCCCAGGGCCGACCTGGAAACACCATATATTTT CASSSPQGRPGNTIYF
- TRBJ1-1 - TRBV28 TGTGCCAGCAGTTTCACGCAGGGAAGGGCTTTCTTT CASSFTQGRAFF
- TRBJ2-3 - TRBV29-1 TGCAGCGTCCTACAGAGAGAAACTAGCACAGATACGCAGTATTTT CSVLQRETSTDTQYF
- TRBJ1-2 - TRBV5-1 TGCGCCAGCAGCTTCAGCAGGGTCGACTATGGCTACACCTTC CASSFSRVDYGYTF
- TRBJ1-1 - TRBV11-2 TGTGCCAGCAGCGTCGATGGTTGGCTTGAAGCTTTCTTT CASSVDGWLEAFF
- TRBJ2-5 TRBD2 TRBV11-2 TGTGCCAGCAGCAAGGGCGGGACTAGCGGGAGTCTCGAGACCCAGTACTTC CASSKGGTSGSLETQYF
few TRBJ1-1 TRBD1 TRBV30 TGTGCCAGATCAGGGGGTTCGAACACTGAAGCTTTCTTT CARSGGSNTEAFF
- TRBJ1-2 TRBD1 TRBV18 TGTGCCAGCTCAGCCGACAGGGAAGTCTCTGGCTACACCTTC CASSADREVSGYTF
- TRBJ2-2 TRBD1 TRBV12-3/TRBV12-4 TGTGCCAGCAAAACAGGGGCGGGCGGGGAGCTGTTTTTT CASKTGAGGELFF
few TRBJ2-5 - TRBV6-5 TGTGCCAGCAGTCAACAAGAGACCCAGTACTTC CASSQQETQYF
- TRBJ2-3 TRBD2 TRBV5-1 TGCGCCAGCAGCTTAGGTCTAGCGGGAGGGTTGGCAGATACGCAGTATTTT CASSLGLAGGLADTQYF
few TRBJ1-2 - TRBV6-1 TGTGCCAGCAGTGAACGGACAAACAACTATGGCTACACCTTC CASSERTNNYGYTF
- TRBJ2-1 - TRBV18 TGTGCCAGCTCACCCCTTCGACAGGAAAATGAGCAGTTCTTC CASSPLRQENEQFF
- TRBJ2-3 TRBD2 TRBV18 TGTGCCAGCTCACCACCGGGCGGGGGAGATACGCAGTATTTT CASSPPGGGDTQYF
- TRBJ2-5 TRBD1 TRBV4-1 TGCGCCAGCAGCCCACTCTCAGGGGGCGGGGAGACCCAGTACTTC CASSPLSGGGETQYF
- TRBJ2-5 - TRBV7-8 TGTGCCAGCAGCCTCGGACTAATTGAGACCCAGTACTTC CASSLGLIETQYF
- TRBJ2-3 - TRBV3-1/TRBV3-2 TGTGCCAGCAGCCAAGTGGCTAGTTCCCCCCTCACAGATACGCAGTATTTT CASSQVASSPLTDTQYF
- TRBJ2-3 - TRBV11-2 TGTGCCAGCAGCTTAGGGGGAGGGGGAAGAGATACGCAGTATTTT CASSLGGGGRDTQYF
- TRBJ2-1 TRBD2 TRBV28 TGTGCCAGCTCCCCCCCTGAACTAGCGGGAGTCCACAATGAGCAGTTCTTC CASSPPELAGVHNEQFF